Below, 21 T cell receptor beta chains from the same sample are listed, as sequenced in a study of blood T cell repertoires in COVID-19. The method was immunoSEQ multiplex PCR; TCRdb's version includes in-frame clones alone and lacks a portion of them. The data show about 92,000 clones, 75% to 85% seen once. The sequencing sample was made of peripheral blood. Every receptor here comes from a woman in her seventies with acute or convalescent COVID-19.

This chain links TRBV30 with TRBJ2-3; 7 positions match TRBD1. V gave up 0 bases and J gave up 2 bases; unmatched junction bases: 2. In germline, CDR1 is GTSNPN, CDR2 SVGIG (reference sequence). The CDR3 has 14 amino acids. The CDR3 sequence: CAWSVGQNTDTQYF. The CDR3 region has the DNA TGTGCCTGGAGTGTGGGACAGAACACAGATACGCAGTATTTT.

J is TRBJ1-5 and V is TRBV5-5; maybe TRBD1 (6 bases). Germline V gene lookup returns CDR1 SGHKS and CDR2 YYEKEE (reference sequence). This CDR3 has 16 residues. Trimming pared 4 bases from V and 5 bases from J, leaving 19 bases between. The CDR3 bases are TGTGCCAGCAGCGGAGCTACAGGGAGTATCGATCAGCCCCAGCATTTT. Protein: CASSGATGSIDQPQHF.

The V and J genes are TRBV19 and TRBJ2-4; 8 nucleotides match TRBD1. CDR1 and CDR2 (germline): LNHDA, SQIVND (reference sequence). The CDR3 loop spans 17 amino acids. J gave up 4 bases and V 3 bases, and 11 bases lay outside the gene matches. CDR3 amino acids: CASSIDPGGRGKNIQYF. CDR3 bases: TGTGCCAGTAGTATCGACCCAGGGGGCAGGGGAAAAAACATTCAGTACTTC.

V gene TRBV27 combines with J gene TRBJ1-1; TRBD1 aligns across 10 bases. V lost 7 bases, J lost 4 bases, and 9 bases stayed unmatched. Looked up from germline, CDR1 is MNHEY and CDR2 is SMNVEV (reference sequence). The CDR3 sequence is 15 residues long. Here the CDR3 reads CASNRHGDRGTEAFF. The DNA for the CDR3 is TGTGCCAGCAACCGCCACGGGGACAGGGGCACTGAAGCTTTCTTT.

This clone showed up just a few times. V gene TRBV7-2 combines with J gene TRBJ1-4; the D gene is possibly TRBD1 (6 bases). The ends were cut back, 0 bases at V and 8 bases at J, with 10 bases in the middle. Germline assignment: CDR1 SGHTA and CDR2 FQGNSA. The CDR3 has 14 amino acids. The CDR3 is CASSLAYGTEKLFF. The DNA for the CDR3 is TGTGCCAGCAGCTTAGCATACGGGACAGAAAAACTGTTTTTT.

The chain uses TRBV18 and TRBJ2-1, with 14 bases identical to TRBD2. The CDR3 has 18 residues. Germline V gives CDR1 KGHSH, CDR2 LQKENI. Trimming removed 2 bases from V and 3 bases from J; junction bases left unmatched: 6. The CDR3 spells CASSPMRLAGGGYNEQFF. CDR3 in DNA: TGTGCCAGCTCACCAATGAGACTAGCGGGAGGGGGCTACAATGAGCAGTTCTTC.

The chain employs TRBV2 and TRBJ2-3; D unresolved. V lost 7 bases, J lost 2 bases, and 13 bases lay in between. From germline, CDR1 is SNHLY and CDR2 FYNNEI. The CDR3 is made up of 14 amino acids. CDR3 sequence (DNA): TGTGCCAGCAATTTGCAGGCTCCCACAGATACGCAGTATTTT. It is translated as CASNLQAPTDTQYF.

The J gene is TRBJ2-3, the V gene TRBV5-1; a possible D gene is TRBD2 (6 bases). The length of the CDR3 is 18 residues. Trimming left V 0 bases short and J 5 bases short, with 22 bases between. Germline CDR1 SGHRS, CDR2 YFSETQ. The CDR3 DNA is TGCGCCAGCAGCTTGGGAGCGGGTGCGGCATCATGGGTAGATACGCAGTATTTT. Protein sequence: CASSLGAGAASWVDTQYF.

The chain has TRBV7-2 and TRBJ2-7; 11 positions match TRBD2. J lost 3 bases, V lost 4 bases, and 5 bases had no gene match. Germline CDR1 and CDR2: SGHTA and FQGNSA. The CDR3 has 15 amino acids. The CDR3 reads CASSWGTSGLYEQYF. In DNA, the CDR3 is TGTGCCAGCAGCTGGGGGACTAGCGGACTCTACGAGCAGTACTTC.

This sequence joins TRBV6-5 and TRBJ1-2; the match to TRBD1 covers 7 bases. V gave up 8 bases and J gave up 5 bases; unmatched junction bases: 8. CDR3 length equals 13 residues. Looked up from germline, CDR1 is MNHEY and CDR2 is SVGAGI. CDR3 protein: CASARQGHYGYTF. DNA of the CDR3: TGTGCCAGCGCGAGACAGGGACATTATGGCTACACCTTC.

This sequence joins TRBV6-4 and TRBJ1-1; no clear D gene. The CDR3 extends over 13 amino acids. V dropped 4 bases and J dropped 7 bases, with 13 bases sitting between them. CDR1 MRHNA and CDR2 SNTAGT come from the germline V gene. CDR3 DNA: TGTGCCAGCAGTGCCTTTGACCGGGGTGAAGCTTTCTTT. Amino acid sequence: CASSAFDRGEAFF.

There are a few counts of this clone. This rearrangement joins TRBV19 to TRBJ1-3; D perhaps matches TRBD1 (6 bases). Germline V gene sequence: CDR1 LNHDA, CDR2 SQIVND (reference sequence). V was clipped by 4 bases and J by 4 bases, with 14 bases between them. This CDR3 region has 15 residues. CDR3 nucleotide sequence: TGTGCCAGTAGTACTACGACAGGTCCGGGAAACACCATATATTTT. It specifies CASSTTTGPGNTIYF.

The J gene is TRBJ2-1, the V gene TRBV5-1; D perhaps matches TRBD2 (6 bases). V gave up 1 base and J gave up 5 bases, with 13 bases separating them. The V gene's germline CDR1 is SGHRS and CDR2 YFSETQ. CDR3 length: 15 residues. CDR3 DNA: TGCGCCAGCAGCTTGAGTCTAGCGAAAAACAATGAGCAGTTCTTC. Protein product: CASSLSLAKNNEQFF.

The chain has TRBV19 and TRBJ2-2, with a weak D call TRBD2 (6 bases). V lost 5 bases to trimming and J lost 3 bases, with 16 bases between them. The CDR3 is 16 residues long. Germline V gene data show CDR1 as LNHDA and CDR2 as SQIVND (reference sequence). CDR3 sequence reads: CASSLVAGLHTGELFF. The CDR3 coding sequence is TGTGCCAGTAGTTTGGTCGCGGGACTCCACACCGGGGAGCTGTTTTTT. Complete variable domain (other parts from reference TRBV19 and TRBJ2-2): DGGITQSPKYLFRKEGQNVTLSCEQNLNHDAMYWYRQDPGQGLRLIYYSQIVNDFQKGDIAEGYSVSREKKESFPLTVTSAQKNPTAFYLCASSLVAGLHTGELFFGEGSRLTVL.

The chain joins TRBV6-4 to TRBJ2-3; D perhaps matches TRBD2 (5 bases). The V gene's germline CDR1 is MRHNA and CDR2 SNTAGT. CDR3 size: 13 residues. Trimming took off 6 bases at V and 7 bases at J, with 14 bases between the two ends. The CDR3 is CASRANGENTQYF. CDR3 bases: TGTGCCAGCAGAGCAAACGGGGAAAATACGCAGTATTTT.

This chain joins TRBV10-3 and TRBJ2-7, with D possibly being TRBD1 (5 bases). This CDR3 comprises 12 residues. CDR1 is ENHRY and CDR2 is SYGVKD in the germline V gene. V was pared by 5 bases and J by 7 bases, with 12 bases between. CDR3 amino acids: CAISRPGWEQYF. The CDR3 DNA is TGTGCCATCAGTCGTCCAGGGTGGGAGCAGTACTTC.

CDR3 DNA sequence: TGTGCCACCAGTGATCGGACAGGGGGCCGTGAAAAACTGTTTTTT. As protein: CATSDRTGGREKLFF. This rearrangement joins TRBV24-1 to TRBJ1-4, with 11 bases lining up with TRBD1. With 3 bases clipped from V and 7 bases from J, the junction kept 3 bases outside the gene matches. The CDR3 has 15 amino acids. CDR1 is KGHDR and CDR2 is SFDVKD in the germline V gene.

The genes are TRBV6-2 or TRBV6-3 and TRBJ1-2, with TRBD1 as a possible D gene (6 bases). V was cut by 5 bases and J by 7 bases, with 17 bases left in between. The germline gives CDR1 MNHEY, CDR2 SVGEGT. The CDR3 has 14 amino acids. The CDR3 sequence is CASSLGAGLGGYTF. Written as DNA, the CDR3 is TGTGCCAGCAGTCTGGGGGCAGGGCTTGGTGGCTACACCTTC.

This sequence joins TRBV9 and TRBJ1-1, with 12 bases that match TRBD1. Germline CDR1 is SGDLS and CDR2 is YYNGEE. CDR3 size: 17 residues. V shed 2 bases and J 6 bases; nucleotides not matched to a gene: 11. This CDR3 reads CASSVSPVGQGASEAFF. Here the CDR3 DNA reads TGTGCCAGCAGCGTCTCTCCCGTGGGACAGGGGGCCTCTGAAGCTTTCTTT.

This chain joins TRBV27 and TRBJ2-7, with 9 bases matching TRBD2. J lost 2 bases, V lost 3 bases, and 8 bases had no gene match. Germline V lookup: CDR1 MNHEY, CDR2 SMNVEV (reference sequence). The CDR3 totals 16 residues. CDR3 sequence reads: CASSFNPSGNTYEQYF. In DNA form, the CDR3 reads TGTGCCAGCAGTTTCAATCCTAGCGGGAATACCTACGAGCAGTACTTC.

The chain employs TRBV30 and TRBJ2-2, with D possibly TRBD2 on 6 matching bases. Trimming removed 3 bases at V and 4 bases at J, with 12 bases between. The CDR3 loop spans 14 amino acids. In germline, CDR1 is GTSNPN, CDR2 SVGIG (reference sequence). The CDR3 coding sequence is TGTGCCTGGAGCTGGCGGGGAGCCACCGGGGAGCTGTTTTTT. It translates to CAWSWRGATGELFF.